This T cell receptor (beta chain) was recovered during a study of blood T cell repertoires in COVID-19. Turning to the study itself: COVID-19 samples from acute and convalescent phases originated in the United States, Italy and Spain. PBMCs, B-cell-depleted T cells, or T cells provided the cDNA or gDNA that made up the material.

Per the study methods: Reference gene primer amplification in the assay estimated nucleated cell counts. The repertoire was sequenced with immunoSEQ multiplex PCR; TCRdb's copy has only in-frame clones and lacks some. The DNA gave D and trimming, while V, J and clone size come from that table. Of under 300,000 clones listed, roughly 82% are singletons. The CDR3 contains 13 residues. The V segment lost 7 bases and the J segment 2 bases; nucleotides outside the gene matches: 3. Sample: peripheral blood. The chain carries TRBV12-3 or TRBV12-4 and TRBJ2-3; 7 bases align to TRBD2. This clonotype was sampled from a woman of 80 years or more with active or convalescent COVID-19. CDR3 in amino acids: CASTSGTTDTQYF. Written as DNA, the CDR3 is TGTGCCAGCACCAGCGGGACCACAGATACGCAGTATTTT.